This T cell receptor beta chain was profiled in a study of siplizumab effects on memory and regulatory T cells. The assay was immunoSEQ multiplex PCR, and TCRdb's table has in-frame clones only and misses some. The sample records almost 20,000 clones, roughly two fifths being singletons. Coculturing was carried out on the mixed lymphocyte reaction cells. It lasted more than 5 days and was done at 37°C. The length of the CDR3 is 16 residues. V dropped 0 bases and J dropped 4 bases, with 15 bases sitting between them. Germline CDR1 and CDR2: SGHVS and FQNEAQ. As to this clone: Its antigen remains unknown.

The V call is TRBV7-8, the J call TRBJ1-2, with D possibly matching TRBD1 (5 bases). The sample taken for sequencing was CFSE-low (dividing) CD4+ T cells sorted from an allogeneic mixed lymphocyte reaction. This receptor was taken from a human donor in good health; the cells came from an allogeneic mixed lymphocyte reaction. Some clones in this sample may be carry-over from other donors' samples. The CDR3 DNA sequence: TGTGCCAGCAGCTTAGCAGGGGCTCGACTAGGCTATGGCTACACCTTC. It codes for CASSLAGARLGYGYTF.